Presented here are 3 T cell receptor beta chains from one specimen sequenced in a study of shared clonotypes between healthy human individuals. Sequenced by immunoSEQ multiplex PCR; TCRdb stores in-frame clones only, minus some. The sample holds 2,500,000 or so clones, more than 85% seen once. Sequenced input: naive CD4+ T cells from PBMCs. Subset in this sample: CD45RA+ positively selected. Receptors were obtained from a man between 18 and 29 years old in good health. Some clones in this sample may be carry-over from other donors' samples.

On this clone: The sample contains more than one DNA sequence encoding this CDR3. The V call is TRBV6-6, the J call TRBJ2-7; unclear D gene. Germline assignment: CDR1 MNHNY and CDR2 SVGAGI (reference sequence). This CDR3 contains 12 residues. The V end was cut by 0 bases, the J end by 0 bases, with 0 bases between. CDR3 in amino acids: CASSYSSYEQYF. The DNA of the CDR3 is TGTGCCAGCAGTTACTCCTCCTACGAGCAGTACTTC.

The chain recombines TRBV5-4 with TRBJ2-2, with TRBD1 identical over 12 bases. The CDR3 totals 16 residues. Trimming took 6 bases from V and 6 from J; bases not matched to a gene: 9. The germline CDR1 and CDR2 sequences are SGHNT and YYREEE (reference sequence). For the CDR3, the DNA is TGTGCCAGCACCCCCGGTGGGACAGGGGGCCCCGGGGAGCTGTTTTTT. Its translation is CASTPGGTGGPGELFF.

V gene TRBV5-4 combines with J gene TRBJ2-7; no definite D call. CDR1 SGHNT and CDR2 YYREEE come from the germline V gene (reference sequence). The CDR3 contains 15 residues. The V gene lost 1 base and the J gene lost 2 bases, with 13 bases spanning the gap. CDR3 sequence: CASSLSGARPYEQYF. In nucleotides, the CDR3 is TGTGCCAGCAGCTTGTCAGGAGCCCGTCCCTACGAGCAGTACTTC.